These 28 T cell receptor beta chains came from one sample sequenced in a study of T cell responses to AZD1222 COVID-19 vaccine. Sequencing used immunoSEQ multiplex PCR; TCRdb keeps in-frame clones, though not all of them. The sample lists under 150,000 clones; approximately 88% were seen once. Sequencing used peripheral blood, obtained 28 days after the second AZD1222 dose. The source is an adult who received the AZD1222 COVID-19 vaccine.

This clone is a singleton in its sample. The V and J genes are TRBV7-9 and TRBJ1-5; D unclear. The germline V and J ends were trimmed by 2 bases and 4 bases, with 6 bases remaining between them. The CDR3 totals 13 residues. Looked up from germline, CDR1 is SEHNR and CDR2 is FQNEAQ (reference sequence). CDR3 amino acids: CASSLRANQPQHF. CDR3 nucleotide sequence: TGTGCCAGCAGCTTACGGGCGAATCAGCCCCAGCATTTT.

The J gene is TRBJ1-5, the V gene TRBV19; D ambiguous. Germline V lookup: CDR1 LNHDA, CDR2 SQIVND (reference sequence). With 3 bases removed from V and 2 bases from J, the gap between germline ends came to 5 bases. The CDR3 spans 13 residues. CDR3 amino acids: CASSIQRNQPQHF. In DNA form, the CDR3 reads TGTGCCAGTAGTATCCAGCGCAATCAGCCCCAGCATTTT. Together with reference TRBV19 and TRBJ1-5, the CDR3 gives the full variable domain: DGGITQSPKYLFRKEGQNVTLSCEQNLNHDAMYWYRQDPGQGLRLIYYSQIVNDFQKGDIAEGYSVSREKKESFPLTVTSAQKNPTAFYLCASSIQRNQPQHFGDGTRLSIL.

The chain carries TRBV15 and TRBJ2-1, with D possibly being TRBD2 (8 bases). Deletions cut 3 bases from V and 5 bases from J, with 23 bases between. The CDR3 runs to 18 residues. Germline V CDR1 and CDR2: LNHNV, YYDKDF (reference sequence). CDR3 coding DNA: TGTGCCACCAGCAGTAGGACAGGTTCAGTAGCGGGGCACAATGAGCAGTTCTTC. Protein product: CATSSRTGSVAGHNEQFF.

This clone came up once. This chain connects TRBV21-1 to TRBJ2-1. TRBV21-1 has pseudogene status. This CDR3 spans 17 amino acids. CDR3 in DNA: TGTGCCAGCAGCAAAAGTAGTGAGGGGAAGGGGTACAATGAGCAGTTCTTC. This translates into CASSKSSEGKGYNEQFF.

To note about this clone: The same CDR3 can be traced to other DNA sequences in this sample. The V gene is TRBV7-9, the J gene TRBJ2-7; unclear D gene. Germline V gives CDR1 SEHNR, CDR2 FQNEAQ (reference sequence). Trimming stripped 3 bases from V and 1 base from J, with 4 bases between. The CDR3 consists of 12 residues. CDR3 sequence reads: CASSLSSYEQYF. The CDR3 DNA reads TGTGCCAGCAGCTTGAGTTCCTACGAGCAGTACTTC.

This sequence joins TRBV10-3 and TRBJ2-7; 8 nucleotides agree with TRBD2. V lost 11 bases to trimming and J lost 7 bases; unmatched junction nucleotides: 10. Germline V gene lookup returns CDR1 ENHRY and CDR2 SYGVKD. This CDR3 contains 12 residues. CDR3 protein: CASAGGAGEQYF. CDR3 coding DNA: TGTGCCTCCGCGGGGGGCGCGGGGGAGCAGTACTTC.

In DNA form, the CDR3 reads TGTGCCAGCAGCCGGACAGACCTAACCTACGAGCAGTACTTC. The encoded protein is CASSRTDLTYEQYF. The rearrangement joins TRBV7-8 to TRBJ2-7; a possible D gene is TRBD1 (6 bases). The CDR3 sequence is 14 residues long. Trimming shortened V by 5 bases and J by 2 bases, and 13 bases separated the two germline ends. Per germline, CDR1 SGHVS and CDR2 FQNEAQ.

This chain connects TRBV6-5 to TRBJ1-3; D not certain. V lost 4 bases to trimming and J lost 4 bases, with 8 bases between them. The CDR3 totals 13 residues. Germline CDR1 MNHEY, CDR2 SVGAGI. CDR3 DNA sequence: TGTGCCAGCAGTTTGGAGCTGGGAAACACCATATATTTT. Translated, it gives CASSLELGNTIYF.

J is TRBJ2-2 and V is TRBV3-1 (or the pseudogene TRBV3-2); 14 bases fit TRBD2. Germline CDR1 and CDR2: LGHDT and YNNKEL (reference sequence). The CDR3 is made up of 16 amino acids. V lost 1 base to trimming and J lost 9 bases; unmatched junction nucleotides: 4. In DNA, the CDR3 is TGTGCCAGCAGCCAAGGACTAGCGGGGGGGAGGTGGGAGCTGTTTTTT. Translation gives CASSQGLAGGRWELFF.

V is TRBV3-1 (or the pseudogene TRBV3-2) and J is TRBJ1-1; D remains unclear. The length of the CDR3 is 13 residues. CDR1 is LGHDT and CDR2 is YNNKEL in the germline V gene (reference sequence). The V gene lost 4 bases and the J gene lost 2 bases, with 8 bases spanning the gap. CDR3 residues: CASSLGANTEAFF. In DNA, the CDR3 is TGTGCCAGCAGCCTAGGCGCTAACACTGAAGCTTTCTTT.

The V gene is TRBV20-1, the J gene TRBJ1-2, with D possibly being TRBD1 (6 bases). V shed 6 bases and J shed 4 bases, with 9 bases lying between them. Germline V gene data show CDR1 as DFQATT and CDR2 as SNEGSKA (reference sequence). There are 11 residues in the CDR3. The CDR3 DNA sequence: TGCAGTGCGAGACAGGCCTATGGCTACACCTTC. Its translation: CSARQAYGYTF.

This clone has only a few counts. The J gene is TRBJ1-2, the V gene TRBV7-2; D is unresolved. Germline V gives CDR1 SGHTA, CDR2 FQGNSA. The CDR3 extends over 14 amino acids. Trimming stripped 1 base from V and 7 bases from J, with 13 bases between. The CDR3 nucleotides are TGTGCCAGCAGCTTAGATGAGACTGATGGTGGCTACACCTTC. Translating it yields CASSLDETDGGYTF.

The CDR3 loop is CASSPLWGQGADTQYF. The CDR3 nucleotides are TGTGCCAGCAGCCCCCTCTGGGGACAGGGTGCAGATACGCAGTATTTT. V is TRBV7-2 and J is TRBJ2-3; 9 positions match TRBD1. In germline, CDR1 is SGHTA, CDR2 FQGNSA. The CDR3 is 16 amino acids. The ends lost 5 bases at V and 4 bases at J; junction bases unmatched: 10.

J is TRBJ2-5 and V is TRBV4-2, with 10 bases aligning to TRBD2. This CDR3 is built from 17 residues. V lost 1 base and J lost 5; bases outside the gene matches: 10. Germline-derived CDR1 and CDR2 are LGHNA and YNFKEQ. The CDR3 sequence: CASSQGLAGVLRETQYF. In DNA form, the CDR3 reads TGTGCCAGCAGCCAAGGACTAGCGGGTGTTTTGAGGGAGACCCAGTACTTC.

V gene TRBV14 combines with J gene TRBJ2-7; D is perhaps TRBD1 (6 bases). Germline V CDR1 and CDR2: SGHDN, FVKESK. V was shortened by 1 base and J by 4 bases, with 14 bases between the two germline ends. This CDR3 is 15 amino acids long. CDR3 in amino acids: CASSQGQTTGYEQYF. The CDR3 DNA reads TGTGCCAGCAGCCAAGGGCAGACCACAGGGTACGAGCAGTACTTC.

J is TRBJ1-1 and V is TRBV19, with 7 bases fitting TRBD1. The CDR3 is made up of 17 amino acids. With V trimmed by 2 bases and J by 4 bases, 13 bases remained unmatched. The germline V gene encodes CDR1 LNHDA and CDR2 SQIVND (reference sequence). CDR3: CASSIMEGAIRSTEAFF. Written as DNA, the CDR3 is TGTGCCAGTAGTATAATGGAGGGGGCGATAAGAAGCACTGAAGCTTTCTTT.

The CDR3 sequence: CASSPGSNSPLHF. The CDR3 coding sequence is TGTGCCAGCAGCCCCGGGTCCAATTCACCCCTCCACTTT. The chain joins TRBV28 to TRBJ1-6; D remains ambiguous. The CDR3 spans 13 residues. Looked up from germline, CDR1 is MDHEN and CDR2 is SYDVKM. V lost 6 bases, J lost 7 bases, and 10 bases lay in between.

V usage is TRBV6-5 and J usage is TRBJ1-5, with D hard to call. V lost 2 bases and J 4 bases, leaving 6 bases between the germline ends. The V gene's germline CDR1 is MNHEY and CDR2 SVGAGI. The CDR3 runs to 13 residues. The DNA of the CDR3 is TGTGCCAGCAGTTACACAGCGAATCAGCCCCAGCATTTT. Amino acid sequence: CASSYTANQPQHF.

V usage is TRBV11-2 and J usage is TRBJ1-3; no clear D. The ends were cut back, 7 bases at V and 4 bases at J, with 8 bases in the middle. This CDR3 has 12 amino acids. Germline V gene data show CDR1 as SGHAT and CDR2 as FQNNGV. The CDR3, as DNA: TGTGCCAGCACAGCACAGGGAAACACCATATATTTT. Its translation is CASTAQGNTIYF. The entire variable domain, with the rest obtained from reference TRBV11-2 and TRBJ1-3, is as follows: EAGVAQSPRYKIIEKRQSVAFWCNPISGHATLYWYQQILGQGPKLLIQFQNNGVVDDSQLPKDRFSAERLKGVDSTLKIQPAKLEDSAVYLCASTAQGNTIYFGEGSWLTVV.

V gene TRBV5-8 combines with J gene TRBJ1-1; D ambiguous. CDR1 and CDR2 (germline): SGHTS, YDEGEE. The CDR3 sequence is 15 residues long. V was trimmed by 2 bases and J by 0 bases, leaving 11 bases between them. The CDR3 sequence: CASSFVGRMNTEAFF. In DNA form, the CDR3 reads TGTGCCAGCAGCTTCGTGGGCCGGATGAACACTGAAGCTTTCTTT.

This clone was observed a single time. The V call is TRBV7-2, the J call TRBJ2-7, with D perhaps TRBD2 (6 bases). Trimming removed 3 bases at V and 2 bases at J, with 14 bases between. CDR3 size: 15 residues. Germline CDR1 SGHTA, CDR2 FQGNSA. CDR3 protein: CASSFNGGPTYEQYF. The CDR3 DNA follows: TGTGCCAGCAGCTTCAACGGGGGACCGACCTACGAGCAGTACTTC.

The chain uses TRBV19 and TRBJ1-4, with D hard to call. Germline values: CDR1 LNHDA, CDR2 SQIVND (reference sequence). Trimming took off 8 bases at V and 0 bases at J, with 10 bases between the two ends. The CDR3 covers 14 residues. CDR3 sequence reads: CASSRSATNEKLFF. The CDR3 DNA reads as TGTGCCAGTTCCCGGAGTGCAACTAATGAAAAACTGTTTTTT.

CDR3 sequence reads: CASSQSVGGLEYF. CDR3 sequence (DNA): TGTGCCAGCAGCCAATCGGTTGGGGGGCTGGAGTACTTC. The gene calls are TRBV3-1 (or the pseudogene TRBV3-2) and TRBJ2-7; D could derive from TRBD1 or TRBD2 (6 bases each). The germline V gene has CDR1 LGHDT and CDR2 YNNKEL (reference sequence). The V end was cut by 2 bases, the J end by 11 bases, with 16 bases between. The CDR3 is 13 residues long.

The chain is built from TRBV7-8 and TRBJ1-5, with TRBD1 identical over 9 bases. This CDR3 contains 18 residues. With 0 bases clipped from V and 1 base from J, the junction kept 7 bases outside the gene matches. The germline V gene encodes CDR1 SGHVS and CDR2 FQNEAQ. The CDR3 protein is CASSLAGQGVGSNQPQHF. The CDR3 coding sequence is TGTGCCAGCAGCTTAGCGGGACAGGGAGTTGGGAGCAATCAGCCCCAGCATTTT.

The chain has TRBV7-8 and TRBJ1-1; D is uncertain. The CDR3 length is 14 residues. The V end lost 5 bases, the J end lost 5 bases, and 15 bases lay between the germline ends. Germline CDR1 reads SGHVS; CDR2 reads FQNEAQ. The chain's CDR3 is CASSPRFPRTEAFF. The CDR3 DNA reads TGTGCCAGCAGCCCCCGATTTCCGCGGACTGAAGCTTTCTTT.

The CDR3 loop reads CASSAGTGNSPLHF. The CDR3 region has the DNA TGCGCCAGCAGCGCCGGGACGGGAAATTCACCCCTCCACTTT. V usage is TRBV5-1 and J usage is TRBJ1-6; D perhaps matches TRBD1 (5 bases). Trimming removed 4 bases at V and 7 bases at J, with 12 bases between. Germline CDR1 SGHRS, CDR2 YFSETQ. CDR3 length: 14 amino acids.

The genes are TRBV27 and TRBJ1-2, with TRBD1 as a possible D gene (5 bases). CDR1 is MNHEY and CDR2 is SMNVEV in the germline V gene (reference sequence). The CDR3 runs 15 residues. V shed 4 bases and J shed 6 bases, with 18 bases lying between them. CDR3 protein: CASSSGTTPTDGYTF. In DNA, the CDR3 is TGTGCCAGCAGTTCGGGGACTACACCCACGGATGGCTACACCTTC.

V usage is TRBV4-3 and J usage is TRBJ2-2; D possibly corresponds to TRBD1 (5 bases). CDR3 length equals 15 residues. The ends were cut back, 0 bases at V and 5 bases at J, with 10 bases in the middle. Germline V lookup: CDR1 LGHNA, CDR2 YSLEER. In DNA, the CDR3 is TGCGCCAGCAGCCAAGATCAGGGCGGAACCGGGGAGCTGTTTTTT. Encoded protein: CASSQDQGGTGELFF.